What follows describes a single TCR beta chain. The sample belongs to a study of blood T cell repertoires in COVID-19. Study overall: The origin of the acute and convalescent COVID-19 samples was the United States, Italy and Spain. T cells, B-cell-depleted T cells, or PBMCs provided the cDNA or gDNA that served as material.

Libraries were prepared by immunoSEQ multiplex PCR; TCRdb keeps only in-frame clonotypes and omits some of them. This sample has fewer than 200,000 clones, with roughly 89% found just once. Seattle patient enrollment occurred during active infection, with longitudinal follow-up thereafter. Unmatched junction bases numbered 5, after V lost 0 bases and J lost 3 bases. CDR1 and CDR2 from the germline V gene are LGHDT and YNNKEL (reference sequence). CDR3 size: 15 residues. J is TRBJ2-7 and V is TRBV3-1 (or the pseudogene TRBV3-2); 7 positions agree with TRBD1. The sequence was collected from a woman in her 70s with COVID-19, enrolled during active disease. The sample was peripheral blood. The CDR3 reads CASSQDPQGYYEQYF. The CDR3 coding sequence is TGTGCCAGCAGCCAAGACCCACAGGGGTACTACGAGCAGTACTTC.